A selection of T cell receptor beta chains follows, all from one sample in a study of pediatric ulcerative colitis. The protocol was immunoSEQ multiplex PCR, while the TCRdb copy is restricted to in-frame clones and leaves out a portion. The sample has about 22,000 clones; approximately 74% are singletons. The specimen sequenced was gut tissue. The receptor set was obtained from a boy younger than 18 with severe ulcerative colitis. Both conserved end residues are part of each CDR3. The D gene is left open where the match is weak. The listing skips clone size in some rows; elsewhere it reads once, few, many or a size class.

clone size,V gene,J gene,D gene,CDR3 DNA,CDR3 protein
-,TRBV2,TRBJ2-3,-,TGTGCCAGCAGTGGTTCACTAGTTCAGCAGTATTTT,CASSGSLVQQYF
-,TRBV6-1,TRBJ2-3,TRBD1,TGTGCCAGCCAGACAGGGGGTCTTAATACGCAGTATTTT,CASQTGGLNTQYF
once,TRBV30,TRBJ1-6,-,TGTGCCTGGGGGGGCAGGGGAGGAAATTCACCCCTCCACTTT,CAWGGRGGNSPLHF
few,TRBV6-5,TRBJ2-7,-,TGTGCCAGCAGTTACTCCAGGACAGCCTACGAGCAGTACTTC,CASSYSRTAYEQYF
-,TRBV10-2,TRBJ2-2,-,TGCGCCAGTAAGGCGGGACAGTTGAACACCGGGGAGCTGTTTTTT,CASKAGQLNTGELFF
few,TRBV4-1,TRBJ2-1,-,TGCGCCAGCAGCCACATACTCCTTGCGTCCTCCTACAATGAGCAGTTCTTC,CASSHILLASSYNEQFF
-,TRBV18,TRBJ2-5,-,TGTGCCAGCTCACCAAGGCCTGGGCAAGAGACCCAGTACTTC,CASSPRPGQETQYF
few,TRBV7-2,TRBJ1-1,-,TGTGCCAGCAGCTTTGTGGTGGGTGGGACTGAAGCTTTCTTT,CASSFVVGGTEAFF
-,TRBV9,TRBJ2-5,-,TGTGCCAGCAGCGTAGCATCCGGGGTAACGACCCAGTACTTC,CASSVASGVTTQYF
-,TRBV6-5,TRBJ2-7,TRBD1,TGTGCCAGCAGTTATACCGGGACAGGCTTATACGAGCAGTACTTC,CASSYTGTGLYEQYF
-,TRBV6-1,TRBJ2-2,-,TGTGCCAGCAGTGGCGGAACCGGGGAGCTGTTTTTT,CASSGGTGELFF
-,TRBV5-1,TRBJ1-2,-,TGCGCCAGCAGCTTGGTCGCCAACTATGGCTACACCTTC,CASSLVANYGYTF
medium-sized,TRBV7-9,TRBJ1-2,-,TGTGCCAGCAGCATTACAGGGTCTCTAAAGGGTGGCTACACCTTC,CASSITGSLKGGYTF
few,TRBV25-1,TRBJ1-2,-,TGTGCCAGCAGTGAAATCCAGGGTCACGGCTACACCTTC,CASSEIQGHGYTF
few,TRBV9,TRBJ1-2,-,TGTGCCAGCAGCGTAGCCCATAGCTATGGCTACACCTTC,CASSVAHSYGYTF
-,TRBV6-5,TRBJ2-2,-,TGTGCCAGCACAAATCAGGGGACCGGGGAGCTGTTTTTT,CASTNQGTGELFF
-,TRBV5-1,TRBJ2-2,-,TGCGCCAGCAGCGTTCCTGGGGCAGCGAACACCGGGGAGCTGTTTTTT,CASSVPGAANTGELFF
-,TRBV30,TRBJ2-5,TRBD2,TGTGCCTGGAGGAAGCGGGGGGGCCGGGAGACCCAGTACTTC,CAWRKRGGRETQYF
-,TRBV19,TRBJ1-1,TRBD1,TGTGCCAGTAGTGTACCGGGACAGGGGCCGTATATCTTT,CASSVPGQGPYIF
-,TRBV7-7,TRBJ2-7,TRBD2,TGTGCTAGCAGCCCCCGGGAGGGCCCCTACGAGCAGTACTTC,CASSPREGPYEQYF